The next 14 T cell receptor beta chains were all read from a single sample in a study of blood T cell repertoires in COVID-19. Only in-frame clones appear in the TCRdb table, and some are missing; sequencing was by immunoSEQ multiplex PCR. This sample carries fewer than 350,000 clones, over 80% of them seen once, and the ten largest clones take 4.1%. Sequencing was performed on PBMCs or T cells enriched from blood (not recorded which). Source of these receptors: a woman younger than 45 with acute COVID-19.

The chain carries TRBV9 and TRBJ2-2, with D possibly matching TRBD2 (6 bases). This CDR3 has 16 residues. V shed 0 bases and J shed 0 bases, with 9 bases lying between them. CDR1 is SGDLS, CDR2 YYNGEE, per germline. Written as DNA, the CDR3 is TGTGCCAGCAGCGTAGGAGCGGGTTCGAACACCGGGGAGCTGTTTTTT. Translating gives CASSVGAGSNTGELFF.

The chain joins TRBV2 to TRBJ2-2; D possibly corresponds to TRBD1 (5 bases). Per germline, CDR1 SNHLY and CDR2 FYNNEI. V was shortened by 6 bases and J by 3 bases, with 5 bases between the two germline ends. CDR3 size: 12 residues. CDR3 sequence: CASRGDTGELFF. Here the CDR3 DNA reads TGTGCCAGCAGAGGGGACACCGGGGAGCTGTTTTTT.

The chain uses TRBV4-1 and TRBJ2-1, with 11 bases aligning to TRBD2. The V gene's germline CDR1 is MGHRA and CDR2 YSYEKL. V gave up 3 bases and J gave up 5 bases; unmatched junction bases: 3. This CDR3 is built from 15 residues. Written as DNA, the CDR3 is TGCGCCAGCAGCCAGCCGACTAGCGGGAACAATGAGCAGTTCTTC. This encodes CASSQPTSGNNEQFF.

Only one count was recorded for this clone. The chain has TRBV7-2 and TRBJ2-3; 7 positions match TRBD2. The V segment lost 1 base and the J segment 3 bases; nucleotides outside the gene matches: 10. Germline V gene lookup returns CDR1 SGHTA and CDR2 FQGNSA. The CDR3 is 17 amino acids. As DNA, the CDR3 is TGTGCCAGCAGCTTAGTGGACGGGAGGAGGACAACAGATACGCAGTATTTT. This sequence encodes CASSLVDGRRTTDTQYF.

This chain joins TRBV14 and TRBJ2-2; the D gene is possibly TRBD1 (5 bases). Trimming cost V 2 bases and J 0 bases, with 19 bases left between them. Per germline, CDR1 SGHDN and CDR2 FVKESK. This CDR3 is 19 amino acids long. The CDR3 sequence: CASSQRWQGDFANTGELFF. As DNA, the CDR3 is TGTGCCAGCAGCCAACGGTGGCAGGGCGATTTCGCGAACACCGGGGAGCTGTTTTTT.

The genes are TRBV27 and TRBJ2-3; 9 positions agree with TRBD2. Germline V gene lookup returns CDR1 MNHEY and CDR2 SMNVEV (reference sequence). The V gene end was trimmed by 5 bases and the J gene end by 8 bases; junction bases not matched to a gene: 5. The CDR3 spans 13 residues. The CDR3 DNA sequence: TGTGCCAGCAGTCCTTCTAGCGGGGCTACGCAGTATTTT. It translates to CASSPSSGATQYF.

The chain joins TRBV19 to TRBJ1-5, with D maybe TRBD1 (5 bases). The germline gives CDR1 LNHDA, CDR2 SQIVND (reference sequence). V lost 7 bases, J lost 4 bases, and 17 bases lay in between. CDR3 length: 15 amino acids. CDR3 nucleotide sequence: TGTGCCAGTACTTCCCTCGGGGACTCGAATCAGCCCCAGCATTTT. Its protein is CASTSLGDSNQPQHF.

The chain recombines TRBV4-1 with TRBJ2-3, with D tentatively TRBD1 (6 bases). V lost 2 bases, J lost 0 bases, and 12 bases lay in between. The CDR3 has 16 residues. Germline CDR1 and CDR2: MGHRA and YSYEKL. This CDR3 reads CASSQHPGQSTDTQYF. DNA for the CDR3: TGCGCCAGCAGCCAACATCCGGGACAAAGCACAGATACGCAGTATTTT.

This chain uses TRBV7-2 with TRBJ2-1, with D hard to call. Trimming pared 1 base from V and 6 bases from J, leaving 10 bases between. From germline, CDR1 is SGHTA and CDR2 FQGNSA. The CDR3 is 14 amino acids. The CDR3 DNA reads TGTGCCAGCAGCTTAGAACCTGGGCCCAATGAGCAGTTCTTC. It yields the protein CASSLEPGPNEQFF.

The chain uses TRBV5-5 and TRBJ2-7; D is unresolved. Germline CDR1 reads SGHKS; CDR2 reads YYEKEE (reference sequence). There are 14 residues in the CDR3. V lost 0 bases to trimming and J lost 6 bases, with 13 bases between them. The CDR3 coding sequence is TGTGCCAGCAGCTTGGTCAGTGGTTCGGGCGAGCAGTACTTC. It is translated as CASSLVSGSGEQYF.

The CDR3 reads CASSLSDTGGYTF. The CDR3 region has the DNA TGCGCCAGCAGCTTGAGTGATACGGGTGGCTACACCTTC. The chain recombines TRBV5-1 with TRBJ1-2, with no clear D. The CDR3 consists of 13 residues. V was trimmed by 1 base and J by 7 bases, leaving 11 bases between them. Germline V gene data show CDR1 as SGHRS and CDR2 as YFSETQ.

The chain has TRBV6-5 and TRBJ2-6; D call uncertain. CDR1 and CDR2 from the germline V gene are MNHEY and SVGAGI. The CDR3 length is 14 residues. V was shortened by 6 bases and J by 1 base, with 7 bases between the two germline ends. The CDR3 loop is CASRTQSGANVLTF. For the CDR3, the DNA is TGTGCCAGCAGAACTCAATCTGGGGCCAACGTCCTGACTTTC.

V is TRBV11-2 and J is TRBJ2-4, with 8 bases matching TRBD2. This CDR3 is built from 15 residues. Germline assignment: CDR1 SGHAT and CDR2 FQNNGV. Germline trimming cut 5 bases from V and 1 base from J; bases unmatched to any gene: 4. The CDR3 region is CASSPPGGAKNIQYF. As DNA, the CDR3 is TGTGCCAGCAGCCCCCCGGGGGGGGCCAAAAACATTCAGTACTTC.

The V and J genes are TRBV5-1 and TRBJ2-3; 9 bases map to TRBD1. After removal of 3 bases from V and 5 bases from J, the junction contained 4 bases not matched to a gene. The germline gives CDR1 SGHRS, CDR2 YFSETQ. CDR3 length: 14 residues. The CDR3 sequence: CASSSATGGDTQYF. The CDR3 DNA sequence: TGCGCCAGCAGCTCCGCGACAGGGGGAGATACGCAGTATTTT.